A selection of T cell receptor beta chains follows, all from one sample in a study of T cells in Graves' hyperthyroidism and ophthalmopathy. TCRdb processed the multiplex PCR reads anew with MiXCR; each CDR3 protein has one entry. The sample lists approximately 490,000 distinct CDR3 sequences; 20% to 25% were seen once. Sequenced sample: blood. Receptors were obtained from a woman between 65 and 79 years old with Graves' ophthalmopathy. Both conserved end residues are part of each CDR3. D genes are given only for firm matches. Rows may omit the clone size; those that give it use once, few, many or a size class.

CDR3 | DNA | V | D | J | size
CASSLVAEGRTGELFF | TGCGCCAGCAGCTTGGTAGCGGAAGGCCGCACCGGGGAGCTGTTTTTT | TRBV5-1 | . | TRBJ2-2 | few
CASSFLGGATGELFF | TGTGCCAGCAGCTTTCTGGGAGGGGCCACCGGGGAGCTGTTTTTT | TRBV5-4 | TRBD2 | TRBJ2-2 | .
CASSPGTGGINEKLFF | TGTGCCAGCAGTCCGGGGACAGGGGGGATTAATGAAAAACTGTTTTTT | TRBV25-1 | TRBD1 | TRBJ1-4 | .
CASSQAALFREDYGYTF | TGCGCCAGCAGCCAAGCGGCGCTTTTTCGGGAGGACTATGGCTACACCTTC | TRBV4-3 | . | TRBJ1-2 | .
CASTSRGPPAEAFF | TGTGCCAGCACCTCGAGGGGACCCCCCGCTGAAGCTTTCTTT | TRBV28 | . | TRBJ1-1 | many
CASRSSGGGYTF | TGTGCCAGCAGGTCTTCTGGCGGCGGCTACACCTTC | TRBV27 | . | TRBJ1-2 | .
CASSRDRGSEAFF | TGTGCCAGCAGTCGGGACAGGGGCAGTGAAGCTTTCTTT | TRBV12-3/TRBV12-4 | TRBD1 | TRBJ1-1 | few
CASSQTSGGNGELFF | TGTGCCAGCAGCCAAACTAGCGGGGGTAACGGGGAGCTGTTTTTT | TRBV3-1 | TRBD2 | TRBJ2-2 | few
CAASRSLVDEQYF | TGTGCCGCTTCGCGCTCGCTAGTCGACGAGCAGTACTTC | TRBV6-1 | . | TRBJ2-7 | .
CASSPLGEAFF | TGTGCCAGCAGCCCCTTAGGAGAAGCTTTCTTT | TRBV2 | . | TRBJ1-1 | many
CASSSRTGNTGELFF | TGCGCCAGCAGCTCGAGGACAGGAAACACCGGGGAGCTGTTTTTT | TRBV5-1 | TRBD1 | TRBJ2-2 | .
CASSPGADTQYF | TGTGCCAGCAGCCCCGGCGCAGATACGCAGTATTTT | TRBV11-2 | . | TRBJ2-3 | many
CASSLAAGLVAEQYF | TGTGCCAGCAGCTTAGCGGCGGGTTTAGTCGCGGAGCAGTACTTC | TRBV7-9 | . | TRBJ2-7 | few
CASSHGITQYF | TGTGCCAGCAGCCACGGAATAACCCAGTACTTC | TRBV28 | . | TRBJ2-5 | few
CASSLPAGQSYEQYF | TGTGCCAGCAGTTTACCTGCCGGACAGAGCTACGAGCAGTACTTC | TRBV28 | . | TRBJ2-7 | few
CASSDGTSSYNEQFF | TGTGCCAGCAGTGATGGCACAAGCTCCTACAATGAGCAGTTCTTC | TRBV6-1 | . | TRBJ2-1 | .
CASSLGGGRSIQYF | TGTGCCAGCAGTTTAGGGGGGGGGAGGAGCATTCAGTACTTC | TRBV12-3/TRBV12-4 | TRBD2 | TRBJ2-4 | many
CVSSFGRGYTF | TGTGTCAGCAGCTTTGGACGTGGCTACACCTTC | TRBV28 | . | TRBJ1-2 | .
CASSPDPGGEAFF | TGTGCCAGCAGCCCGGACCCGGGGGGGGAAGCTTTCTTT | TRBV5-6 | . | TRBJ1-1 | .
CASSHPSGTGELFF | TGCGCCAGCAGCCACCCTAGCGGTACCGGGGAGCTGTTTTTT | TRBV4-1 | TRBD2 | TRBJ2-2 | .
CASSFGGTGSVFWKTQYF | TGTGCCAGCAGTTTTGGGGGGACAGGGTCTGTATTTTGGAAGACCCAGTACTTC | TRBV28 | TRBD1 | TRBJ2-5 | many
CASSQVSGVEQYF | TGTGCCAGCAGCCAAGTTAGCGGCGTTGAGCAGTACTTC | TRBV4-2 | . | TRBJ2-7 | .
CASSPTELHYGYTF | TGTGCCAGCAGCCCGACGGAGCTACACTATGGCTACACCTTC | TRBV7-9 | . | TRBJ1-2 | many
CASSGGGVDEQYF | TGTGCCAGCAGCGGTGGGGGAGTGGACGAGCAGTACTTC | TRBV9 | . | TRBJ2-7 | .
CASSLVGRVFQETQYF | TGTGCCAGCAGCTTAGTGGGCAGGGTTTTTCAAGAGACCCAGTACTTC | TRBV7-9 | . | TRBJ2-5 | .
CASSRTGPPEAFF | TGTGCCAGCAGTCGGACAGGGCCGCCCGAAGCTTTCTTT | TRBV12-3/TRBV12-4 | TRBD1 | TRBJ1-1 | few
CASGRDSPWDEQFF | TGTGCCAGCGGACGGGACAGCCCCTGGGATGAGCAGTTCTTC | TRBV6-2/TRBV6-3 | TRBD1 | TRBJ2-1 | .
CASSSDRTHEQYF | TGTGCCAGCAGCAGCGACCGGACCCACGAGCAGTACTTC | TRBV6-1 | . | TRBJ2-7 | .